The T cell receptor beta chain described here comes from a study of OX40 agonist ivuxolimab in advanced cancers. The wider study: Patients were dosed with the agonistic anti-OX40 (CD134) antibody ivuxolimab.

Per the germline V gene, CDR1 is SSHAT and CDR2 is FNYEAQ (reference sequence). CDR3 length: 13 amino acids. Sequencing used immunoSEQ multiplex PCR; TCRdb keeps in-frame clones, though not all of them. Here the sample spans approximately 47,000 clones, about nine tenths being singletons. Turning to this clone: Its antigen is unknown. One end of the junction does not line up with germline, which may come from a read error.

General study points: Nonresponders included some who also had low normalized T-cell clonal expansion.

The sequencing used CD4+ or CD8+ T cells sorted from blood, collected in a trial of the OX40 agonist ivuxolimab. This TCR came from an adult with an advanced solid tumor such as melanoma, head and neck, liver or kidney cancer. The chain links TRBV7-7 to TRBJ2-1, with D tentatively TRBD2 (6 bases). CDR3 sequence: CASSSDYYNEQFF. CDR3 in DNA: TGTGCTAGCAGCTCGGACTACTACAATGAGCAGTTCTTC. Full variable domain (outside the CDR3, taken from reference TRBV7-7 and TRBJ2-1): GAGVSQSPRYKVTKRGQDVTLRCDPISSHATLYWYQQALGQGPEFLTYFNYEAQPDKSGLPSDRFSAERPEGSISTLTIQRTEQRDSAMYRCASSSDYYNEQFFGPGTRLTVL.